This TCR beta chain was profiled in a study of blood T cell repertoires in COVID-19. Study-wide background: Collection of acute and convalescent COVID-19 samples took place in the United States, Italy and Spain. From T cells, B-cell-depleted T cells, or PBMCs came the material, which was cDNA or gDNA.

Seattle's cohort entered during active infection and was followed longitudinally. Per the original data handling: Estimation of nucleated cell counts relied on the amplification of reference gene primers. Profiled with immunoSEQ multiplex PCR; TCRdb holds only in-frame clones, not every one. V, J and clone size were drawn from that table, and D and trimming were deduced from the DNA. The sample shows under 250,000 clones, about nine tenths of them seen only once. This clone was observed a handful of times. This CDR3 is 10 amino acids long. Germline values: CDR1 DFQATT, CDR2 SNEGSKA (reference sequence).

The chain combines TRBV20-1 with TRBJ1-4, with unresolved D. This receptor was taken from a woman aged 25 to 45 with COVID-19, enrolled during active disease. The sequencing sample was made of peripheral blood. The CDR3 DNA reads TGCAGCGGGGAACAAGGGAAACTGTTTTTT. Encoded protein: CSGEQGKLFF.